The 20 T cell receptor beta chains below come from one sample, sequenced in a study of blood T cell repertoires in COVID-19. TCRdb keeps only in-frame clones here, not all; method: immunoSEQ multiplex PCR. The table includes 270,000 or so clones, roughly 87% detected once. Sequenced: peripheral blood. The receptors come from a human donor in a cohort sampled during active COVID-19.

The chain joins TRBV7-2 to TRBJ1-5, with D possibly TRBD1 on 5 matching bases. This CDR3 is 17 amino acids long. Germline V gives CDR1 SGHTA, CDR2 FQGNSA. V lost 1 base, J lost 2 bases, and 15 bases lay in between. CDR3 sequence: CASSLGQPLWGNQPQHF. The CDR3 coding sequence is TGTGCCAGCAGCTTAGGACAGCCTCTATGGGGCAATCAGCCCCAGCATTTT.

Here the CDR3 reads CASSFGRGYNEQFF. The CDR3 nucleotides read TGTGCCAGCAGTTTCGGTAGGGGGTACAATGAGCAGTTCTTC. J is TRBJ2-1 and V is TRBV27; possibly TRBD1 for D (6 bases). CDR1 and CDR2 from the germline V gene are MNHEY and SMNVEV (reference sequence). This CDR3 is built from 14 residues. V lost 3 bases and J lost 4, with 10 bases in between.

This clone was recorded once. The chain recombines TRBV5-1 with TRBJ2-1, with D possibly being TRBD1 (6 bases). This CDR3 spans 15 amino acids. The germline V gene encodes CDR1 SGHRS and CDR2 YFSETQ. The V and J ends lost 2 bases and 0 bases respectively, with 9 bases between them. This CDR3 reads CASSLTGNSYNEQFF. The DNA for the CDR3 is TGCGCCAGCAGCTTAACAGGGAACTCCTACAATGAGCAGTTCTTC.

The V gene is TRBV5-6, the J gene TRBJ1-1; tentatively, D is TRBD1 (5 bases). Germline V gives CDR1 SGHDT, CDR2 YYEEEE. With 4 bases removed from V and 5 bases from J, the gap between germline ends came to 18 bases. The length of the CDR3 is 15 residues. CDR3 sequence reads: CASSTRTPSTTEAFF. The CDR3 coding sequence is TGTGCCAGCAGCACCCGGACACCCTCGACGACTGAAGCTTTCTTT.

CDR3 coding DNA: TGTGCCTGGAGCCCGGGACTCATGAACACTGAAGCTTTCTTT. Amino acid sequence: CAWSPGLMNTEAFF. The chain recombines TRBV30 with TRBJ1-1; maybe TRBD1 (5 bases). CDR3 length: 14 amino acids. V dropped 3 bases and J dropped 0 bases, with 11 bases sitting between them. Germline V lookup: CDR1 GTSNPN, CDR2 SVGIG (reference sequence).

V gene TRBV7-8 combines with J gene TRBJ1-1; D remains unclear. Between the trimmed V and J ends, which lost 0 bases and 0 bases, there was a span of 14 bases. The CDR3 has 17 amino acids. Germline CDR1 is SGHVS and CDR2 is FQNEAQ. CDR3 loop: CASSLAASAGLNTEAFF. The CDR3 DNA follows: TGTGCCAGCAGCTTAGCGGCTTCTGCGGGGTTGAACACTGAAGCTTTCTTT.

V is TRBV3-1 (or the pseudogene TRBV3-2) and J is TRBJ1-2; a possible D gene is TRBD1 (6 bases). V lost 4 bases and J 9 bases, leaving 27 bases between the germline ends. The CDR3 loop spans 17 amino acids. CDR1 is LGHDT and CDR2 is YNNKEL in the germline V gene (reference sequence). CDR3 DNA: TGTGCCAGCAGCCCAAGAATATTCAGGGGCCGTCTGTTATGCTACACCTTC. Residues: CASSPRIFRGRLLCYTF.

The gene calls are TRBV5-1 and TRBJ2-3, with 10 bases lining up with TRBD2. The V and J ends lost 3 bases and 2 bases, in that order; junction bases with no gene match: 6. This CDR3 is 16 amino acids long. Germline loops: CDR1 SGHRS, CDR2 YFSETQ. The CDR3 reads CASSSGLAVVTDTQYF. In DNA, the CDR3 is TGCGCCAGCAGCTCTGGACTAGCGGTTGTCACAGATACGCAGTATTTT.

The rearrangement uses TRBV30 and TRBJ2-1; D gene uncertain. Trimming took off 5 bases at V and 7 bases at J, with 15 bases between the two ends. This CDR3 spans 13 amino acids. Germline V gene data show CDR1 as GTSNPN and CDR2 as SVGIG (reference sequence). The CDR3 reads CAWRFTSWNEQFF. The CDR3 DNA reads as TGTGCCTGGCGATTTACATCCTGGAATGAGCAGTTCTTC.

A word on this clone: The same CDR3 also results from other DNA sequences found in this sample. V gene TRBV28 combines with J gene TRBJ2-2, with D unclear. CDR1 is MDHEN and CDR2 is SYDVKM in the germline V gene. V lost 6 bases and J lost 6, with 8 bases in between. The CDR3 is made up of 12 amino acids. As DNA, the CDR3 is TGTGCCAGCAGAGTAGCCCCCGGGGAGCTGTTTTTT. Translation gives CASRVAPGELFF. Variable domain in full (rest from reference TRBV28 and TRBJ2-2): DVKVTQSSRYLVKRTGEKVFLECVQDMDHENMFWYRQDPGLGLRLIYFSYDVKMKEKGDIPEGYSVSREKKERFSLILESASTNQTSMYLCASRVAPGELFFGEGSRLTVL.

The chain links TRBV29-1 to TRBJ1-2, with 7 bases aligning to TRBD1. Germline V gives CDR1 SQVTM, CDR2 ANQGSEA. The CDR3 loop spans 15 amino acids. After removal of 4 bases from V and 2 bases from J, the junction contained 10 bases not matched to a gene. The CDR3 bases are TGCAGCGTTGGGGGAGGCGGAGGGGGCAACTATGGCTACACCTTC. Translation gives CSVGGGGGGNYGYTF.

The chain is built from TRBV28 and TRBJ2-3; 7 nucleotides agree with TRBD1. This CDR3 has 14 amino acids. V was clipped by 2 bases and J by 6 bases; unmatched bases: 5. From germline, CDR1 is MDHEN and CDR2 SYDVKM. The CDR3 spells CASSLDRVKDTQYF. Written as DNA, the CDR3 is TGTGCCAGCAGTTTAGACAGGGTTAAGGATACGCAGTATTTT. The variable domain in full, completed from reference TRBV28 and TRBJ2-3, reads DVKVTQSSRYLVKRTGEKVFLECVQDMDHENMFWYRQDPGLGLRLIYFSYDVKMKEKGDIPEGYSVSREKKERFSLILESASTNQTSMYLCASSLDRVKDTQYFGPGTRLTVL.

This rearrangement joins TRBV4-3 to TRBJ2-1, with TRBD2 matching 8 bases. This CDR3 region has 16 residues. The trim removed 2 bases at V and 8 bases at J, leaving 11 bases unmatched. Germline CDR1 and CDR2: LGHNA and YSLEER. CDR3 in amino acids: CASSQWIREGVDEQFF. As DNA, the CDR3 is TGCGCCAGCAGCCAATGGATACGGGAGGGGGTGGATGAGCAGTTCTTC.

This chain joins TRBV10-2 and TRBJ2-7; 8 bases align to TRBD2. V gave up 5 bases and J gave up 4 bases; unmatched junction bases: 10. The germline V gene encodes CDR1 WSHSY and CDR2 SAAADI. There are 15 residues in the CDR3. The CDR3 loop reads CASSRTGTSTYEQYF. The CDR3 coding sequence is TGCGCCAGCAGTCGGACCGGGACTAGTACTTACGAGCAGTACTTC.

This chain links TRBV6-1 with TRBJ2-7; 15 nucleotides match TRBD2. There are 19 residues in the CDR3. V lost 2 bases to trimming and J lost 7 bases; unmatched junction nucleotides: 15. Per the germline V gene, CDR1 is MNHNS and CDR2 is SASEGT. The CDR3 sequence: CASSEYVLSLGLAGGEQYF. CDR3 nucleotides: TGTGCCAGCAGTGAATATGTACTAAGTCTAGGACTAGCGGGAGGGGAGCAGTACTTC.

This clone came up a few times. The CDR3 spells CASSEQVPNYNSPLHF. The CDR3 region has the DNA TGTGCCAGCAGTGAGCAGGTCCCCAACTATAATTCACCCCTCCACTTT. The V gene is TRBV2, the J gene TRBJ1-6; no firm D call. V lost 3 bases and J 3 bases, leaving 12 bases between the germline ends. Germline V CDR1 and CDR2: SNHLY, FYNNEI. The CDR3 extends over 16 amino acids.

V usage is TRBV28 and J usage is TRBJ2-1; 7 bases map to TRBD1. V trimming: 5 bases; J trimming: 7 bases; junction bases outside the gene matches: 14. The CDR3 runs 16 residues. Germline loops: CDR1 MDHEN, CDR2 SYDVKM. CDR3 residues: CASSPPPGQLVNEQFF. In nucleotides, the CDR3 is TGTGCCAGCAGTCCACCTCCGGGACAGTTGGTAAATGAGCAGTTCTTC.

This clone was counted a few times. The chain is built from TRBV19 and TRBJ2-7; the match to TRBD2 covers 7 bases. Germline assignment: CDR1 LNHDA and CDR2 SQIVND (reference sequence). CDR3 size: 14 residues. V was pared by 1 base and J by 6 bases, with 6 bases of the junction left unmatched. CDR3 DNA sequence: TGTGCCAGTAGTATAGGAGGGAGGGCCTCCGAGCAGTACTTC. Translating it yields CASSIGGRASEQYF.

The chain links TRBV5-1 to TRBJ1-5; 7 bases align to TRBD1. V was clipped by 5 bases and J by 6 bases; unmatched bases: 11. This CDR3 spans 15 amino acids. Germline CDR1 and CDR2: SGHRS and YFSETQ. The CDR3 is CASSPEGQRGQPQHF. CDR3 coding DNA: TGCGCCAGCAGTCCCGAGGGACAGCGAGGTCAGCCCCAGCATTTT.

The rearrangement uses TRBV19 and TRBJ2-6; D remains ambiguous. Deletions cut 6 bases from V and 2 bases from J, with 5 bases between. In germline, CDR1 is LNHDA, CDR2 SQIVND (reference sequence). This CDR3 has 13 amino acids. CDR3 nucleotides: TGTGCCAGTAGCTCGGCTGGGGCCAACGTCCTGACTTTC. Translated: CASSSAGANVLTF.